A single sample gave rise to the 14 T cell receptor beta chains below, sequenced in a study of T cells in narcolepsy (dated by TCRdb to the late 2010s). The library was built by means of the immunoSEQ multiplex PCR assay. TCRdb carries this immuneACCESS record with in-frame sequences only. Its versions omit some clonotypes, under half of them owing to an unresolved V gene in the studies checked, with the rest unexplained. This sample holds around 20,000 clones; 92% were observed only once. The top ten clones comprise about 1% of the sample. The sample consisted of CD45RA- memory CD4+ T cells from PBMCs. The sample's cell subset or site label, decoded: memory T cells sorted ex vivo from peripheral blood. The receptors were gathered from a human donor with narcolepsy.

The genes are TRBV7-9 and TRBJ1-4; tentatively, D is TRBD1 (6 bases). V was clipped by 5 bases and J by 4 bases, with 14 bases between them. The CDR3 has 15 residues. Germline V gene sequence: CDR1 SEHNR, CDR2 FQNEAQ (reference sequence). CDR3 loop: CASSAGQTNNEKLFF. The CDR3 DNA is TGTGCCAGCAGCGCCGGACAGACAAATAATGAAAAACTGTTTTTT.

The chain employs TRBV19 and TRBJ2-3; the match to TRBD2 covers 8 bases. From germline, CDR1 is LNHDA and CDR2 SQIVND (reference sequence). The junction had 6 bases not matched to a gene; V was cut back by 6 bases and J by 1 base. The CDR3 sequence is 15 residues long. CDR3 in amino acids: CASSPGGGRTDTQYF. CDR3 DNA: TGTGCCAGTAGCCCCGGGGGGGGTCGCACAGATACGCAGTATTTT.

The rearrangement joins TRBV19 to TRBJ2-3; D possibly corresponds to TRBD2 (6 bases). This CDR3 is 15 amino acids long. With 3 bases removed from V and 0 bases from J, the gap between germline ends came to 10 bases. Germline V CDR1 and CDR2: LNHDA, SQIVND (reference sequence). The DNA of the CDR3 is TGTGCCAGTAGTATTGGCGCGGGAAGCACAGATACGCAGTATTTT. This encodes CASSIGAGSTDTQYF.

This clone was counted once. The rearrangement joins TRBV7-6 to TRBJ2-3; 10 positions match TRBD1. CDR1 and CDR2 from the germline V gene are SGHVS and FNYEAQ. J was trimmed by 5 bases and V by 3 bases; bases with no gene match: 2. There are 14 residues in the CDR3. The chain's CDR3 is CASSLGTGEDTQYF. The CDR3 DNA sequence: TGTGCCAGCAGCTTGGGGACAGGGGAAGATACGCAGTATTTT. Combining the CDR3 with reference TRBV7-6 and TRBJ2-3 gives the whole variable domain GAGVSQSPRYKVTKRGQDVALRCDPISGHVSLYWYRQALGQGPEFLTYFNYEAQQDKSGLPNDRFSAERPEGSISTLTIQRTEQRDSAMYRCASSLGTGEDTQYFGPGTRLTVL.

The CDR3 DNA sequence: TGTGCCAGCAGCCCTGGGACTTCTGCAACTAATGAAAAACTGTTTTTT. Translating gives CASSPGTSATNEKLFF. The V and J genes are TRBV5-6 and TRBJ1-4; D is perhaps TRBD1 (5 bases). This CDR3 is 16 amino acids long. Germline V lookup: CDR1 SGHDT, CDR2 YYEEEE. The germline V and J ends were trimmed by 4 bases and 0 bases, with 13 bases remaining between them.

The chain employs TRBV6-6 and TRBJ1-4; tentatively, D is TRBD1 (5 bases). The CDR3 runs to 14 residues. The V end was cut by 6 bases, the J end by 13 bases, with 21 bases between. Per the germline V gene, CDR1 is MNHNY and CDR2 is SVGAGI (reference sequence). CDR3 in amino acids: CASRRDSEGTGLFF. Written as DNA, the CDR3 is TGTGCCAGCAGGAGAGACTCGGAGGGGACGGGACTGTTTTTT.

The genes are TRBV27 and TRBJ2-7; 9 nucleotides line up with TRBD2. Losses at the gene ends were 4 bases for V and 0 bases for J; bases not matched to a gene: 7. Looked up from germline, CDR1 is MNHEY and CDR2 is SMNVEV (reference sequence). The CDR3 is 16 residues long. Here the CDR3 reads CASSSRLAASSYEQYF. Written as DNA, the CDR3 is TGTGCCAGCAGTTCCCGACTAGCGGCAAGCTCCTACGAGCAGTACTTC.

The genes are TRBV6-5 and TRBJ2-7, with D maybe TRBD1 (6 bases). The germline V gene has CDR1 MNHEY and CDR2 SVGAGI. The length of the CDR3 is 13 residues. The V end was cut by 4 bases, the J end by 4 bases, with 11 bases between. CDR3 nucleotide sequence: TGTGCCAGCAGTTCCATTCAGGGGTACGAGCAGTACTTC. This codes for CASSSIQGYEQYF.

V and J are TRBV2 and TRBJ2-4; D could derive from TRBD1 or TRBD2 (5 bases each). Germline CDR1 and CDR2: SNHLY and FYNNEI. The CDR3 sequence is 14 residues long. The ends were cut back, 5 bases at V and 5 bases at J, with 13 bases in the middle. The CDR3 sequence is CASSRGVLENIQYF. The DNA of the CDR3 is TGTGCCAGCAGTCGAGGGGTTTTGGAAAACATTCAGTACTTC.

The V gene is TRBV13, the J gene TRBJ2-4; TRBD2 matches at 15 bases. The CDR3 is 19 amino acids. Per germline, CDR1 PRHDT and CDR2 FYEKMQ (reference sequence). V lost 5 bases to trimming and J lost 1 base; unmatched junction nucleotides: 9. The CDR3 coding sequence is TGTGCCAGCAGCCCCGGACTAGCGGGAGGGCCCGGGGCCAAAAACATTCAGTACTTC. Protein sequence: CASSPGLAGGPGAKNIQYF.

The chain joins TRBV19 to TRBJ1-5; 9 bases are shared with TRBD1. The V gene end was trimmed by 5 bases and the J gene end by 1 base; junction bases not matched to a gene: 6. The CDR3 is made up of 16 amino acids. CDR1 and CDR2 from the germline V gene are LNHDA and SQIVND (reference sequence). The CDR3 coding sequence is TGTGCCAGTAGTCCCCGAGACAGGGGGAGCAATCAGCCCCAGCATTTT. This translates into CASSPRDRGSNQPQHF.

The CDR3 DNA is TGCGCCAGCAGCTTGGCCCTGGGGCTTGGAAACACCATATATTTT. This sequence encodes CASSLALGLGNTIYF. This chain uses TRBV5-1 with TRBJ1-3, with D tentatively TRBD1 (5 bases). Germline V CDR1 and CDR2: SGHRS, YFSETQ. Trimming pared 0 bases from V and 3 bases from J, leaving 10 bases between. CDR3 length: 15 amino acids.

This clone occurred once. V gene TRBV19 combines with J gene TRBJ2-2; D is undetermined. The length of the CDR3 is 15 residues. V lost 1 base and J 1 base, leaving 7 bases between the germline ends. CDR1 is LNHDA and CDR2 is SQIVND in the germline V gene (reference sequence). As DNA, the CDR3 is TGTGCCAGTAGTATAGGTGCAATGAACACCGGGGAGCTGTTTTTT. This sequence encodes CASSIGAMNTGELFF.

The chain carries TRBV5-4 and TRBJ2-2, with TRBD1 identical over 7 bases. The germline gives CDR1 SGHNT, CDR2 YYREEE (reference sequence). The CDR3 contains 15 residues. V shed 4 bases and J 1 base; nucleotides not matched to a gene: 4. CDR3 protein: CASSPGQKNTGELFF. Here the CDR3 DNA reads TGTGCCAGCAGCCCGGGACAGAAGAACACCGGGGAGCTGTTTTTT.